Following are 32 T cell receptor beta chains from one sample sequenced in a study of blood T cell repertoires in COVID-19. Generated by immunoSEQ multiplex PCR, the TCRdb table keeps only in-frame clones and is missing some. The data show hundreds of thousands of clones, with about 85% seen just once and more than 5% held by the top ten. The specimen was PBMCs or T cells enriched from blood (not recorded which). The receptor set was obtained from a woman in her 30s with acute COVID-19.

The CDR3 coding sequence is TGTGCCAGCAGCCAACTACCCGACACCGGGGAGCTGTTTTTT. Amino acid sequence: CASSQLPDTGELFF. J is TRBJ2-2 and V is TRBV14; D ambiguous. V lost 2 bases, J lost 3 bases, and 7 bases lay in between. CDR1 SGHDN and CDR2 FVKESK come from the germline V gene. This CDR3 has 14 residues.

V usage is TRBV29-1 and J usage is TRBJ1-1; 8 bases are a match to TRBD1. Germline V gene data show CDR1 as SQVTM and CDR2 as ANQGSEA. Trimming removed 7 bases from V and 4 bases from J; junction bases left unmatched: 8. CDR3 length equals 13 residues. The CDR3: CSATGGGITEAFF. In DNA form, the CDR3 reads TGCAGCGCTACAGGGGGAGGTATCACTGAAGCTTTCTTT.

This clone was seen once. The chain employs TRBV5-1 and TRBJ2-5, with a possible D match to TRBD2 (6 bases). The CDR3 has 12 residues. CDR1 and CDR2 from the germline V gene are SGHRS and YFSETQ. V was trimmed by 4 bases and J by 5 bases, leaving 9 bases between them. The CDR3 DNA sequence: TGCGCCAGCAGCCCGGAGGGTGAGACCCAGTACTTC. The encoded protein is CASSPEGETQYF.

The chain combines TRBV19 with TRBJ1-5; no clear D gene. The CDR3 contains 15 residues. CDR1 and CDR2 (germline): LNHDA, SQIVND (reference sequence). Trimming stripped 5 bases from V and 3 bases from J, with 14 bases between. The CDR3 coding sequence is TGTGCCAGTAGTGTTCTCCCGGGGAACAATCAGCCCCAGCATTTT. This translates into CASSVLPGNNQPQHF.

The V gene is TRBV9, the J gene TRBJ1-2, with TRBD1 as a possible D gene (5 bases). V gave up 3 bases and J gave up 0 bases, with 9 bases separating them. This CDR3 region has 14 residues. Germline assignment: CDR1 SGDLS and CDR2 YYNGEE. CDR3 sequence: CASSAAGANYGYTF. The CDR3 DNA sequence: TGTGCCAGCAGCGCTGCGGGGGCTAACTATGGCTACACCTTC.

V gene TRBV15 combines with J gene TRBJ2-3; D is ambiguous. CDR3 length: 12 residues. Germline CDR1 is LNHNV and CDR2 is YYDKDF (reference sequence). Trimming cost V 1 base and J 5 bases, with 4 bases left between them. CDR3 sequence (DNA): TGTGCCACCAGCAGAGCGGTAGATACGCAGTATTTT. It specifies CATSRAVDTQYF.

The chain uses TRBV5-1 and TRBJ2-5; TRBD1 agrees at 8 bases. The germline V gene encodes CDR1 SGHRS and CDR2 YFSETQ. Germline trimming cut 2 bases from V and 0 bases from J; bases unmatched to any gene: 3. The CDR3 has 15 residues. CDR3: CASSLGQGYQETQYF. CDR3 coding DNA: TGCGCCAGCAGCTTAGGACAGGGCTACCAAGAGACCCAGTACTTC.

This chain uses TRBV14 with TRBJ2-7, with TRBD1 matching 11 bases. The germline V gene has CDR1 SGHDN and CDR2 FVKESK. This CDR3 has 15 amino acids. V trimming: 2 bases; J trimming: 3 bases; junction bases outside the gene matches: 3. CDR3 sequence reads: CASSQPGTGGYEQYF. The CDR3 DNA follows: TGTGCCAGCAGCCAACCCGGGACAGGGGGCTACGAGCAGTACTTC.

The chain uses TRBV28 and TRBJ1-6; a weak D match, TRBD1 (5 bases). Germline CDR1 reads MDHEN; CDR2 reads SYDVKM. The CDR3 loop spans 12 amino acids. V was trimmed by 2 bases and J by 14 bases, leaving 10 bases between them. The CDR3 reads CASSLTGRTLHF. In nucleotides, the CDR3 is TGTGCCAGCAGTTTAACAGGACGTACCCTCCACTTT. The full variable domain, in which reference TRBV28 and TRBJ1-6 provide the parts outside the CDR3, is DVKVTQSSRYLVKRTGEKVFLECVQDMDHENMFWYRQDPGLGLRLIYFSYDVKMKEKGDIPEGYSVSREKKERFSLILESASTNQTSMYLCASSLTGRTLHFGNGTRLTVT.

The gene calls are TRBV9 and TRBJ2-2; D possibly corresponds to TRBD2 (7 bases). CDR3 length: 14 residues. The germline V and J ends were trimmed by 4 bases and 5 bases, with 12 bases remaining between them. Looked up from germline, CDR1 is SGDLS and CDR2 is YYNGEE. The CDR3 loop is CASSLGGGTGELFF. DNA of the CDR3: TGTGCCAGCAGCTTAGGGGGAGGGACCGGGGAGCTGTTTTTT.

The chain has TRBV5-4 and TRBJ2-2, with 11 bases matching TRBD2. V was clipped by 4 bases and J by 2 bases; unmatched bases: 4. The CDR3 has 16 amino acids. Per germline, CDR1 SGHNT and CDR2 YYREEE (reference sequence). This CDR3 is CASSPGTSGNTGELFF. The CDR3 coding sequence is TGTGCCAGCAGCCCAGGGACTAGCGGTAACACCGGGGAGCTGTTTTTT. The variable domain in full, with the rest retrieved from reference TRBV5-4 and TRBJ2-2, is ETGVTQSPTHLIKTRGQQVTLRCSSQSGHNTVSWYQQALGQGPQFIFQYYREEENGRGNFPPRFSGLQFPNYSSELNVNALELDDSALYLCASSPGTSGNTGELFFGEGSRLTVL.

The chain employs TRBV12-3 or TRBV12-4 and TRBJ2-1; D might be TRBD1 (5 bases). V gave up 7 bases and J gave up 8 bases, with 9 bases separating them. The CDR3 covers 11 residues. CDR3 amino acids: CASTTRDEQFF. The DNA for the CDR3 is TGTGCCAGCACAACCAGGGATGAGCAGTTCTTC.

The chain has TRBV28 and TRBJ2-3; 9 positions agree with TRBD2. From germline, CDR1 is MDHEN and CDR2 SYDVKM. The CDR3 loop spans 13 amino acids. Written as DNA, the CDR3 is TGTGCAGCCCTAGCGGGGAACACAGATACGCAGTATTTT. Translating gives CAALAGNTDTQYF.

This clone was seen a single time. The chain has TRBV5-5 and TRBJ1-1, with 7 nucleotides matching TRBD1. The CDR3 covers 15 residues. Germline V CDR1 and CDR2: SGHKS, YYEKEE (reference sequence). V was pared by 3 bases and J by 0 bases, with 5 bases of the junction left unmatched. Here the CDR3 DNA reads TGTGCCAGCAGCTCGAGGACAGGAGTGAACACTGAAGCTTTCTTT. Amino acid sequence: CASSSRTGVNTEAFF.

The gene calls are TRBV29-1 and TRBJ2-7; 8 bases map to TRBD1. Trimming took 1 base from V and 0 from J; bases not matched to a gene: 5. Per the germline V gene, CDR1 is SQVTM and CDR2 is ANQGSEA. CDR3 length: 15 residues. CDR3 bases: TGCAGCGTTGAAGTAGCCGGACAGGGCTCCTACGAGCAGTACTTC. Residues: CSVEVAGQGSYEQYF.

The J gene is TRBJ2-5, the V gene TRBV18, with D uncertain. Trimming cost V 4 bases and J 5 bases, with 5 bases left between them. This CDR3 comprises 11 residues. Germline CDR1 reads KGHSH; CDR2 reads LQKENI. CDR3 coding DNA: TGTGCCAGCTCACGCCAGGAGACCCAGTACTTC. Translation: CASSRQETQYF.

V is TRBV2 and J is TRBJ1-2; D is perhaps TRBD1 (5 bases). Per the germline V gene, CDR1 is SNHLY and CDR2 is FYNNEI. Between the trimmed V and J ends, which lost 3 bases and 4 bases, there was a span of 9 bases. This CDR3 spans 13 amino acids. The CDR3 sequence: CASSEQGRYGYTF. In nucleotides, the CDR3 is TGTGCCAGCAGTGAGCAGGGCCGCTATGGCTACACCTTC.

The CDR3, as DNA: TGCAGTGCTAGAAGAGGCGGGGAGCAGTACTTC. It translates to CSARRGGEQYF. The rearrangement uses TRBV20-1 and TRBJ2-7, with D possibly being TRBD2 (5 bases). This CDR3 has 11 amino acids. V was pared by 2 bases and J by 7 bases, with 9 bases between. Germline CDR1 DFQATT, CDR2 SNEGSKA (reference sequence).

The chain is built from TRBV19 and TRBJ2-2; D gene unclear. The CDR3 totals 14 residues. V shed 7 bases and J shed 2 bases, with 11 bases lying between them. Looked up from germline, CDR1 is LNHDA and CDR2 is SQIVND (reference sequence). The CDR3 DNA reads TGTGCCAGTAAAGCAGGAACTAACACCGGGGAGCTGTTTTTT. This codes for CASKAGTNTGELFF.

This chain connects TRBV7-3 to TRBJ2-3; 9 bases are shared with TRBD2. CDR1 and CDR2 (germline): SGHTA, FQGTGA. This CDR3 comprises 15 residues. V lost 0 bases, J lost 4 bases, and 2 bases stayed unmatched. CDR3 sequence: CASSLTAGGADTQYF. For the CDR3, the DNA is TGTGCCAGCAGCTTAACAGCGGGAGGTGCAGATACGCAGTATTTT. Filled out from reference TRBV7-3 and TRBJ2-3, the complete variable domain reads GAGVSQTPSNKVTEKGKYVELRCDPISGHTALYWYRQSLGQGPEFLIYFQGTGAADDSGLPNDRFFAVRPEGSVSTLKIQRTERGDSAVYLCASSLTAGGADTQYFGPGTRLTVL.

The chain recombines TRBV4-3 with TRBJ2-2, with D perhaps matching TRBD1 (6 bases). V dropped 5 bases and J dropped 6 bases, with 10 bases sitting between them. Germline assignment: CDR1 LGHNA and CDR2 YSLEER. The CDR3 sequence is 13 residues long. Here the CDR3 reads CASSVGAAGELFF. In nucleotides, the CDR3 is TGCGCCAGCAGCGTGGGGGCCGCCGGGGAGCTGTTTTTT.

The chain carries TRBV6-5 and TRBJ2-4; a weak D match, TRBD1 (5 bases). CDR1 is MNHEY, CDR2 SVGAGI, per germline. The length of the CDR3 is 14 residues. V gave up 1 base and J gave up 8 bases, with 12 bases separating them. In DNA form, the CDR3 reads TGTGCCAGCAGTTACTGGGGCGCCTCGGACATTCAGTACTTC. The encoded protein is CASSYWGASDIQYF.

This chain connects TRBV3-1 (or the pseudogene TRBV3-2) to TRBJ1-5, with 8 bases identical to TRBD1. V was clipped by 3 bases and J by 6 bases; unmatched bases: 10. The CDR3 sequence is 16 residues long. Germline V lookup: CDR1 LGHDT, CDR2 YNNKEL (reference sequence). CDR3 amino acids: CASSQRSGRGPQPQHF. As DNA, the CDR3 is TGTGCCAGCAGCCAGCGGTCGGGCAGGGGGCCTCAGCCCCAGCATTTT.

The chain couples TRBV6-5 to TRBJ2-7; TRBD2 aligns across 10 bases. Trimming took 5 bases from V and 9 from J; bases not matched to a gene: 10. Germline V gene data show CDR1 as MNHEY and CDR2 as SVGAGI. The CDR3 consists of 14 residues. CDR3 nucleotide sequence: TGTGCCAGCAGTAACCCGGGACTAGCGACCGCGCAGTACTTC. The encoded protein is CASSNPGLATAQYF.

In the case of this clone: The sample carries other DNA sequences with the same CDR3. The chain joins TRBV18 to TRBJ1-5; D remains ambiguous. The CDR3 has 13 amino acids. CDR1 and CDR2 (germline): KGHSH, LQKENI. The V and J ends lost 2 bases and 5 bases respectively, with 7 bases between them. The CDR3 DNA reads as TGTGCCAGCTCACCAGGAGGAGATCAGCCCCAGCATTTT. It is translated as CASSPGGDQPQHF. The complete variable domain, with remaining parts taken from reference TRBV18 and TRBJ1-5, reads NAGVMQNPRHLVRRRGQEARLRCSPMKGHSHVYWYRQLPEEGLKFMVYLQKENIIDESGMPKERFSAEFPKEGPSILRIQQVVRGDSAAYFCASSPGGDQPQHFGDGTRLSIL.

The chain recombines TRBV6-5 with TRBJ1-4, with TRBD1 identical over 7 bases. This CDR3 spans 16 amino acids. Trimming took 0 bases from V and 4 from J; bases not matched to a gene: 5. Germline assignment: CDR1 MNHEY and CDR2 SVGAGI. This CDR3 reads CASSYSYRGVNEKLFF. CDR3 DNA sequence: TGTGCCAGCAGTTACTCTTACAGGGGAGTTAATGAAAAACTGTTTTTT.

The J gene is TRBJ2-1, the V gene TRBV2; no reliable D call. Germline assignment: CDR1 SNHLY and CDR2 FYNNEI. The V end lost 7 bases, the J end lost 4 bases, and 11 bases lay between the germline ends. This CDR3 is built from 13 residues. This CDR3 reads CASMMTHYNEQFF. CDR3 sequence (DNA): TGTGCCAGCATGATGACACATTACAATGAGCAGTTCTTC.

The gene calls are TRBV6-5 and TRBJ1-5; 7 bases align to TRBD1. The ends lost 6 bases at V and 4 bases at J; junction bases unmatched: 9. The CDR3 contains 15 residues. The V gene's germline CDR1 is MNHEY and CDR2 SVGAGI. CDR3 bases: TGTGCCAGCAGCTCCGGGACAGCGTTAAATCAGCCCCAGCATTTT. As protein: CASSSGTALNQPQHF.

This clone was detected only a few times. This chain joins TRBV28 and TRBJ1-2; D unclear. The CDR3 has 13 amino acids. Germline V gives CDR1 MDHEN, CDR2 SYDVKM. V lost 2 bases to trimming and J lost 4 bases, with 8 bases between them. CDR3 sequence (DNA): TGTGCCAGCAGTTTACTCGGGTTCTATGGCTACACCTTC. Amino acids: CASSLLGFYGYTF.

The rearrangement joins TRBV2 to TRBJ2-3, with TRBD1 identical over 7 bases. The germline CDR1 and CDR2 sequences are SNHLY and FYNNEI. This CDR3 contains 14 residues. The junction had 7 bases not matched to a gene; V was cut back by 7 bases and J by 3 bases. The CDR3 spells CASKGTALTDTQYF. CDR3 DNA sequence: TGTGCCAGCAAGGGGACAGCCCTTACAGATACGCAGTATTTT.

Written as DNA, the CDR3 is TGTGCCAGCGGAAGGCAGGGGTCGGGCACTGAAGCTTTCTTT. Amino acid sequence: CASGRQGSGTEAFF. The V gene is TRBV18, the J gene TRBJ1-1; weak D call: TRBD1 (6 bases). The CDR3 totals 14 residues. CDR1 is KGHSH and CDR2 is LQKENI in the germline V gene. The germline V and J ends were trimmed by 8 bases and 4 bases, with 17 bases remaining between them.

The chain links TRBV6-1 to TRBJ1-6; 9 bases line up with TRBD1. Trimming took 1 base from V and 14 from J; bases not matched to a gene: 0. The CDR3 length is 12 residues. In germline, CDR1 is MNHNS, CDR2 SASEGT. Here the CDR3 DNA reads TGTGCCAGCAGTGAAGGGGACAGGGCCCTCCACTTT. Its protein product is CASSEGDRALHF.